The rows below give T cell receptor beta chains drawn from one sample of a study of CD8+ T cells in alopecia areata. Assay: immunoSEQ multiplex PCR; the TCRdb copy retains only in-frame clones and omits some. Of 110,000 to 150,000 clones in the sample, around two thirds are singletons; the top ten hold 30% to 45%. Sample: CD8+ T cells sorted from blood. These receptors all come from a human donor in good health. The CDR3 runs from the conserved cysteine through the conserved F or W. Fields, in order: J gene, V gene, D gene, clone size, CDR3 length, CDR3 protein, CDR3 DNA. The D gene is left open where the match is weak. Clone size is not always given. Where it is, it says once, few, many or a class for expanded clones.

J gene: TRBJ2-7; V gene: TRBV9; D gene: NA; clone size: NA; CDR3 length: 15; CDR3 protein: CASSVGQAGTYEQYF; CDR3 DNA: TGTGCCAGCAGCGTAGGACAGGCGGGAACCTACGAGCAGTACTTC
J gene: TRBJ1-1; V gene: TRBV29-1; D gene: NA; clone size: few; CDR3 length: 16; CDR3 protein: CSVEWAYFVRGTEAFF; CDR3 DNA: TGCAGCGTTGAATGGGCGTACTTCGTTAGGGGCACTGAAGCTTTCTTT
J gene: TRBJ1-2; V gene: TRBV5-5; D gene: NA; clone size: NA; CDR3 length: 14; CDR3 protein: CASSADGTNYGYTF; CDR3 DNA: TGTGCCAGCAGCGCTGACGGGACAAACTATGGCTACACCTTC
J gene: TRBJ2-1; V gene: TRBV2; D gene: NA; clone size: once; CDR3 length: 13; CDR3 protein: CASIATGYNEQFF; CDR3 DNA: TGTGCCAGCATTGCTACCGGTTACAATGAGCAGTTCTTC
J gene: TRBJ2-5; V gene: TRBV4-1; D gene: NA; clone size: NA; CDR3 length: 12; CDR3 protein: CASSWNKETQYF; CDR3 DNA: TGCGCCAGCAGCTGGAACAAAGAGACCCAGTACTTC
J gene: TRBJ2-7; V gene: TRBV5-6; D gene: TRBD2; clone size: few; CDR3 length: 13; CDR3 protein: CASSLGTSNEQYF; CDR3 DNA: TGTGCCAGCAGCCTGGGGACTAGCAACGAGCAGTACTTC
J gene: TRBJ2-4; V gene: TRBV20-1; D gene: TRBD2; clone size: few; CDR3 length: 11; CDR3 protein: CSAKTGGIQYF; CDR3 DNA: TGCAGTGCCAAAACCGGGGGGATTCAGTACTTC
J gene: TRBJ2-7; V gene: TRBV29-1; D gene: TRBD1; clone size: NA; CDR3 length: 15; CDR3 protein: CSARLRDRGRNEQYF; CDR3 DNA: TGCAGCGCCCGATTACGAGACAGGGGGAGAAACGAGCAGTACTTC
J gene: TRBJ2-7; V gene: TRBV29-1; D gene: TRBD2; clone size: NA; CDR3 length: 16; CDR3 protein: CSVGVPGTSDSYEQYF; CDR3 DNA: TGCAGCGTTGGGGTCCCAGGGACTAGCGACAGCTACGAGCAGTACTTC
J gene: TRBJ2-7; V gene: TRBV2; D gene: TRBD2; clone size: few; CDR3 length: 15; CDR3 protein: CASAFSGAGGNEQYF; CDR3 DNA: TGTGCCAGCGCTTTTTCAGGGGCGGGAGGAAACGAGCAGTACTTC
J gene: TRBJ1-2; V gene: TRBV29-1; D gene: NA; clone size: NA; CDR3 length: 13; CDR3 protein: CSVVGDNNYGYTF; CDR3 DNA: TGCAGCGTTGTGGGGGACAACAACTATGGCTACACCTTC
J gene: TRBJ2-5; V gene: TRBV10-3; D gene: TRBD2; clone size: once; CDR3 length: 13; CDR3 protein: CAIIRTSGSTQYF; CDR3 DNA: TGTGCCATCATCAGGACTAGCGGGAGTACCCAGTACTTC
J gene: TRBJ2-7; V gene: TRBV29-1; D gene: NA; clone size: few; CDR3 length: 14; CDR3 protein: CLLVRPTQDYEQYF; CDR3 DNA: TGCCTCTTAGTACGCCCCACGCAGGATTACGAGCAGTACTTC
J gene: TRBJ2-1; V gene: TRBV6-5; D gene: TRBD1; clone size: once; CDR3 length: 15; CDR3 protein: CASSAGTGGYNEQFF; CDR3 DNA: TGTGCCAGCAGTGCCGGGACAGGGGGTTACAATGAGCAGTTCTTC
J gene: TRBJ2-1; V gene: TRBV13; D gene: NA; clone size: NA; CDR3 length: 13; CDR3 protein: CASSSVGNNEQFF; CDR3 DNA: TGTGCCAGCAGCTCGGTGGGCAACAATGAGCAGTTCTTC
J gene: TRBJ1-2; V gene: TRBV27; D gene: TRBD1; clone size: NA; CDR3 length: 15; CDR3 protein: CASSPDRGLVYGYTF; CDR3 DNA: TGTGCCAGCAGCCCCGACAGGGGGCTAGTTTATGGCTACACCTTC
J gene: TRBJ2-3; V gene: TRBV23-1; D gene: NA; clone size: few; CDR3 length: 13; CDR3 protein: CASSQQGTDTQYF; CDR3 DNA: TGCGCCAGCAGTCAACAGGGAACAGATACGCAGTATTTT
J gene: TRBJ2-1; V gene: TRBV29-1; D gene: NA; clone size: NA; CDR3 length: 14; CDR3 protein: CSVDFGSSYNEQFF; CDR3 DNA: TGCAGCGTTGATTTCGGGTCCTCCTACAATGAGCAGTTCTTC
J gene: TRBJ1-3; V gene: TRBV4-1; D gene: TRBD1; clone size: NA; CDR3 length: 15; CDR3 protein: CASSQGQGTGNTIYF; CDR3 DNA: TGCGCCAGCAGCCAAGGACAGGGAACTGGAAACACCATATATTTT
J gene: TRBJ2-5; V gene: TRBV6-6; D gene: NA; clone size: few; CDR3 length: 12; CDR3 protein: CASSQEQETQYF; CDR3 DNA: TGTGCCAGCAGCCAGGAGCAAGAGACCCAGTACTTC
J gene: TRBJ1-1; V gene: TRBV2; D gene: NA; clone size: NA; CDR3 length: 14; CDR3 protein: CASSGGTWDTEAFF; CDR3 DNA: TGTGCCAGCAGTGGTGGAACCTGGGACACTGAAGCTTTCTTT
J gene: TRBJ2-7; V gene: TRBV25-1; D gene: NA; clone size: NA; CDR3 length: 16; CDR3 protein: CASSEYVSGGAYEQYF; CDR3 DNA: TGTGCCAGCAGTGAATACGTCAGCGGAGGGGCCTACGAGCAGTACTTC
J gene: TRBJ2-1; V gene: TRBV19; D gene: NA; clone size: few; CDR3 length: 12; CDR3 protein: CASSIIGNEQFF; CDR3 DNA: TGTGCCAGTAGTATAATCGGTAATGAGCAGTTCTTC
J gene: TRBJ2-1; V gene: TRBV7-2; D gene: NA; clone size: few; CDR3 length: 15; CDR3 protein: CASSLAPSSRHEQFF; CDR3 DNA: TGTGCCAGCAGCTTAGCGCCTAGTTCCAGACATGAGCAGTTCTTC
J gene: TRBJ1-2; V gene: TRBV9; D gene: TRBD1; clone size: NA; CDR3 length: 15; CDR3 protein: CASSDRDRGVNGYTF; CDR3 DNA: TGTGCCAGCAGCGACCGGGACAGGGGAGTCAATGGCTACACCTTC
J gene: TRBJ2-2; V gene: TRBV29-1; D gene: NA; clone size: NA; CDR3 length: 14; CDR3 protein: CSVAVGLYTGELFF; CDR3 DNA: TGCAGCGTTGCCGTTGGACTGTACACCGGGGAGCTGTTTTTT
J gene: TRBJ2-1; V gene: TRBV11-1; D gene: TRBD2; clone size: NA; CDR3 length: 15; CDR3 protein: CASSLGGRPHNEQFF; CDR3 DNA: TGTGCCAGCAGCTTGGGCGGGAGGCCTCACAATGAGCAGTTCTTC
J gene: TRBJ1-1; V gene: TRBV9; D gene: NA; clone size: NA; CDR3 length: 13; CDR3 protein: CASSVGITGEAFF; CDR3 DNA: TGTGCCAGCAGCGTAGGGATCACGGGTGAAGCTTTCTTT
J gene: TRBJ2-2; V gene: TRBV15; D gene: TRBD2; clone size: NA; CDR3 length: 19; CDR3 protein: CATTGQVSSGRAIVGELFF; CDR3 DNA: TGTGCCACAACCGGGCAGGTTTCTAGCGGGAGGGCCATCGTCGGGGAGCTGTTTTTT
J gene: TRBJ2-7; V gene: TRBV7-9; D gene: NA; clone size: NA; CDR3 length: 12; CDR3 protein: CASSLLGGEQYF; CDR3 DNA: TGTGCCAGCAGCCTGCTGGGGGGAGAGCAGTACTTC
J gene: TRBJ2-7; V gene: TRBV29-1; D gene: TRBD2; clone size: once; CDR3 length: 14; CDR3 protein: CSVAGTSGSYEQYF; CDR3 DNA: TGCAGCGTTGCCGGGACTAGCGGCTCCTACGAGCAGTACTTC
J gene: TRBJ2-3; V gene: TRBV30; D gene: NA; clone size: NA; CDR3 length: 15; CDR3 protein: CAWSVMGTHTDTQYF; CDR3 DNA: TGTGCCTGGAGTGTGATGGGGACCCACACAGATACGCAGTATTTT
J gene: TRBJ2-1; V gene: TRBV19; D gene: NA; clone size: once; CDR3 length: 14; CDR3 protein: CASSIEGVYNEQFF; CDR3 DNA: TGTGCCAGTAGTATAGAGGGGGTATACAATGAGCAGTTCTTC
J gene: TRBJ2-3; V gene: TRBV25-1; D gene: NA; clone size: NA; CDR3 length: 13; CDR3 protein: CASTGLNTDTQYF; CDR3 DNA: TGTGCCAGCACTGGACTGAATACAGATACGCAGTATTTT
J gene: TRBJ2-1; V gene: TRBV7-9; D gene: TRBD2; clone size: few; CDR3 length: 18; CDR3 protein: CASSSILAGGPFGNEQFF; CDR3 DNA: TGTGCCAGCAGCTCCATATTAGCGGGAGGGCCATTTGGCAATGAGCAGTTCTTC
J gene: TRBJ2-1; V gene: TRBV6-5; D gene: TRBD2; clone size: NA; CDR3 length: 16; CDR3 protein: CASSYSGTSRYNEQFF; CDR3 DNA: TGTGCCAGCAGTTACTCGGGGACTAGCCGATACAATGAGCAGTTCTTC
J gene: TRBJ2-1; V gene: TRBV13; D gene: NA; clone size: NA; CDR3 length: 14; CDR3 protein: CASSFAGSGHEQFF; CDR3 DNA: TGTGCCAGCAGCTTTGCGGGATCTGGGCATGAACAGTTCTTC
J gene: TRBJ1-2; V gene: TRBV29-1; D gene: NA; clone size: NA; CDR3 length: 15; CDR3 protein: CSVGIRVQVGYGYTF; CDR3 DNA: TGCAGCGTTGGAATAAGAGTACAGGTGGGCTATGGCTACACCTTC
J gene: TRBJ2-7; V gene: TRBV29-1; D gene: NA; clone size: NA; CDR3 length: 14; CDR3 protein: CSVEVGGPSYEQYF; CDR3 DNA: TGCAGCGTTGAAGTGGGGGGGCCCTCCTACGAGCAGTACTTC
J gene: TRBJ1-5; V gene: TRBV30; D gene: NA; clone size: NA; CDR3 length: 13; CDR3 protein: CAWSRTYDQPQHF; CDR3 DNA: TGTGCCTGGAGTAGAACCTATGATCAGCCCCAGCATTTT
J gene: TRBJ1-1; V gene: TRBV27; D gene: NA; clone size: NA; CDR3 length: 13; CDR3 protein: CASSWVENTEAFF; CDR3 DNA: TGTGCCAGCAGTTGGGTCGAGAACACTGAAGCTTTCTTT
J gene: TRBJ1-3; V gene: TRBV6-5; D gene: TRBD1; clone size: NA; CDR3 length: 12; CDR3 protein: CASGTGVYTIYF; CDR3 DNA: TGTGCCAGCGGGACAGGGGTATACACCATATATTTT
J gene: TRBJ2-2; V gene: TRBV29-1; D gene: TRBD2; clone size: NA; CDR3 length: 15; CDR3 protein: CSVVPGRASTGELFF; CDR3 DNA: TGCAGCGTTGTCCCGGGGAGGGCTAGCACCGGGGAGCTGTTTTTT
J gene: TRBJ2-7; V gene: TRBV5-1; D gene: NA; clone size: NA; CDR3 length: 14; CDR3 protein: CASSLGDGSYEQYF; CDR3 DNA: TGCGCCAGCAGCTTGGGGGACGGGTCCTACGAGCAGTACTTC
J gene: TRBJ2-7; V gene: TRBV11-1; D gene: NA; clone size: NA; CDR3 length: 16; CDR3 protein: CASSLFTGGGVGEQYF; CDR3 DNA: TGTGCCAGCAGCCTCTTTACTGGCGGTGGGGTCGGCGAGCAGTACTTC
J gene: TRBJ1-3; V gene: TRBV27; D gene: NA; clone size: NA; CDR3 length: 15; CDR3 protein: CASSLNWPSGNTIYF; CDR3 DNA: TGTGCCAGCAGTTTGAATTGGCCTTCAGGAAACACCATATATTTT
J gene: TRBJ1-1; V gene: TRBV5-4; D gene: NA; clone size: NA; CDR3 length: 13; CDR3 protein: CASSLGGPTEAFF; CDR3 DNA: TGTGCCAGCAGCTTAGGGGGGCCCACTGAAGCTTTCTTT
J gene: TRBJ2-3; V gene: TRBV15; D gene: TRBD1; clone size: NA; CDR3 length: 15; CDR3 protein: CATSRGQGYTDTQYF; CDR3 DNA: TGTGCCACCAGCAGAGGACAGGGGTACACAGATACGCAGTATTTT
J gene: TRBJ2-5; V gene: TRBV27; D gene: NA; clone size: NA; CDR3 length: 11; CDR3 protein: CASSDEETQYF; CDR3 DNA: TGTGCCAGCAGTGACGAAGAGACCCAGTACTTC
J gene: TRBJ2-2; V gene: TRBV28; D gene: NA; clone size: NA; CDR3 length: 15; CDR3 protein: CASSRYKEDTGELFF; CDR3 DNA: TGTGCCAGCAGTAGATACAAGGAGGACACCGGGGAGCTGTTTTTT
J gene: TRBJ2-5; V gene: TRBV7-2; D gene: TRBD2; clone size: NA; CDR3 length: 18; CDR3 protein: CASSLVPTSGYLRETQYF; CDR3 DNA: TGTGCCAGCAGCTTAGTCCCGACTAGCGGGTACCTTCGAGAGACCCAGTACTTC
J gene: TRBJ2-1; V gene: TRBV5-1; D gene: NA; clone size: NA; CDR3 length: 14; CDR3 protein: CASAGGTRDNEQFF; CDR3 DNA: TGCGCCAGCGCTGGGGGAACGAGGGACAATGAGCAGTTCTTC
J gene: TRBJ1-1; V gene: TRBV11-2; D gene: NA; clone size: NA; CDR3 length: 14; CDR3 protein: CASSLDRDDTEAFF; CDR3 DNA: TGTGCCAGCAGCTTAGACAGGGACGACACTGAAGCTTTCTTT